This entry concerns a single T cell receptor (beta chain). These data originate in a study of blood T cell repertoires in COVID-19. Study-level information: Samples representing acute and convalescent COVID-19 were sourced from the United States, Italy and Spain. PBMCs, B-cell-depleted T cells, or T cells provided the cDNA or gDNA that made up the material.

Per the original data handling: Using reference gene primer amplification, nucleated cell counts were estimated. Here immunoSEQ multiplex PCR was the method, and the copy in TCRdb shows in-frame clones only, minus some. V and J calls and clone size are those listed in that table; D and trimming were worked out from the DNA. The sample includes about 120,000 clones, about 79% seen only once; the top ten take about 4.2%. The receptor's source is a woman in her 70s with acute or convalescent COVID-19. Sequencing was carried out using peripheral blood.

The CDR3 DNA reads as TGTGCCAGTAGTATAGGGCGGCTCACTGAAGCTTTCTTT. Translated, it gives CASSIGRLTEAFF. The rearrangement links TRBV19 to TRBJ1-1; no clear D gene. Germline V gives CDR1 LNHDA, CDR2 SQIVND (reference sequence). The V end lost 1 base, the J end lost 4 bases, and 7 bases lay between the germline ends. There are 13 residues in the CDR3.